The rows below give T cell receptor beta chains drawn from one sample of a study of response to subunit inactivated influenza vaccine. TCRdb redid the calling of the RT-PCR reads with MiXCR, one entry per CDR3 protein. Seen here are under 800,000 distinct CDR3 sequences, around 14% observed once, and the top ten hold less than 7%. The material sequenced was PBMCs from blood, taken around two weeks before vaccination. The source of these receptors is a man aged 45-60 years who received an inactivated influenza vaccine. Both conserved end residues are part of each CDR3. Fields, in order: D gene, J gene, V gene, clone size, CDR3 protein, CDR3 DNA. A D gene is named only where the DNA matches it firmly. Only part of the rows carry a size: once, few, many, or a class if the clone is expanded.

TRBD1 | TRBJ1-1 | TRBV5-1 | few | CASSFQDREGTEAFF | TGCGCCAGCAGTTTTCAAGACAGGGAAGGGACTGAAGCTTTCTTT
NA | TRBJ1-1 | TRBV5-5 | NA | CASNPSAGAIFEAFF | TGTGCCAGCAACCCCTCGGCAGGGGCGATCTTTGAAGCTTTCTTT
NA | TRBJ2-3 | TRBV6-1 | many | CASSPRNRAPDTQYF | TGTGCCAGCAGTCCCCGAAACAGGGCTCCAGATACGCAGTATTTT
NA | TRBJ2-5 | TRBV29-1 | few | CSVEEGPVGTQYF | TGCAGCGTTGAAGAAGGTCCGGTAGGGACCCAGTACTTC
NA | TRBJ2-5 | TRBV23-1 | NA | CASSQTPGGPKETQYF | TGCGCCAGCAGTCAAACCCCTGGGGGTCCTAAAGAGACCCAGTACTTC
TRBD1 | TRBJ2-7 | TRBV27 | NA | CASSPYPGQTYEQYF | TGTGCCAGCAGTCCCTACCCGGGACAGACCTACGAGCAGTACTTC
TRBD1 | TRBJ2-1 | TRBV12-3/TRBV12-4 | NA | CASSGIQGYEQFF | TGTGCCAGCAGTGGCATACAGGGGTATGAGCAGTTCTTC
NA | TRBJ1-2 | TRBV27 | few | CASSFRPALFGYTF | TGTGCCAGCAGTTTCAGGCCAGCCTTATTTGGCTACACCTTC
NA | TRBJ2-5 | TRBV20-1 | NA | CSARAIRQETQYF | TGCAGTGCTAGAGCTATCAGACAAGAGACCCAGTACTTC
NA | TRBJ2-3 | TRBV7-9 | many | CASSFYSSSTDTQYF | TGTGCCAGCAGCTTCTACTCCTCTAGCACAGATACGCAGTATTTT
TRBD1 | TRBJ1-1 | TRBV20-1 | few | CSARGAGGVNTEAFF | TGCAGTGCTAGAGGTGCAGGGGGCGTGAACACTGAAGCTTTCTTT
TRBD2 | TRBJ2-3 | TRBV4-3 | few | CASSQDGLAGKDTQYF | TGCGCCAGCAGCCAAGATGGGCTAGCGGGAAAAGATACGCAGTATTTT
TRBD2 | TRBJ2-7 | TRBV28 | NA | CATTAGGLNPKDEQYF | TGTGCCACCACCGCGGGGGGACTTAATCCCAAGGACGAGCAGTACTTC
TRBD2 | TRBJ2-1 | TRBV6-5 | NA | CASSYSSGSFDEQFF | TGTGCCAGCAGTTACTCGAGCGGGAGTTTCGATGAGCAGTTCTTC
NA | TRBJ2-5 | TRBV5-6 | NA | CASSYAGSEETQYF | TGTGCCAGCAGCTACGCTGGGTCAGAAGAGACCCAGTACTTC
NA | TRBJ1-6 | TRBV12-3/TRBV12-4 | few | CASSTRVNAPLHF | TGTGCCAGCAGTACAAGGGTGAACGCACCCCTCCACTTT
TRBD1 | TRBJ1-1 | TRBV5-1 | few | CASSFQGGDTEAFF | TGCGCCAGCAGCTTCCAGGGGGGGGACACTGAAGCTTTCTTT
NA | TRBJ2-6 | TRBV4-3 | NA | CASSQDGSGANVLTF | TGCGCCAGCAGCCAAGACGGCTCTGGGGCCAACGTCCTGACTTTC
TRBD1 | TRBJ2-7 | TRBV28 | few | CASSLKGQGVFEQYF | TGTGCCAGCAGTTTAAAGGGACAGGGGGTTTTCGAGCAGTACTTC
NA | TRBJ2-1 | TRBV10-3 | few | CAITSRDDPYNEQFF | TGTGCCATCACCTCCCGGGACGATCCCTACAATGAGCAGTTCTTC
NA | TRBJ2-3 | TRBV24-1 | few | CATSDPRSRSTDTQYF | TGTGCCACCAGTGATCCCCGCTCGCGGAGCACAGATACGCAGTATTTT
NA | TRBJ1-2 | TRBV18 | few | CASSPPGYDYGYTF | TGTGCCAGCTCACCACCCGGGTACGACTATGGCTACACCTTC
NA | TRBJ2-1 | TRBV30 | few | CAWRGGTAYNEQFF | TGTGCCTGGAGGGGAGGGACAGCTTACAATGAGCAGTTCTTC
NA | TRBJ2-1 | TRBV11-2 | NA | CASRGPSFHEQFF | TGTGCCAGCCGCGGCCCTAGTTTCCATGAGCAGTTCTTC
NA | TRBJ2-6 | TRBV7-9 | NA | CASSFRDRSGANVLTF | TGTGCCAGCAGCTTTCGTGACCGCTCTGGGGCCAACGTCCTGACTTTC
NA | TRBJ2-7 | TRBV6-2/TRBV6-3 | once | CASTDLWYSYEQYF | TGTGCCAGCACCGACCTTTGGTACTCCTACGAGCAGTACTTC
NA | TRBJ2-1 | TRBV20-1 | few | CSASGVREQFF | TGCAGTGCTAGTGGCGTTCGTGAGCAGTTCTTC
TRBD1 | TRBJ2-5 | TRBV6-5 | few | CASSFSTGIGTQYF | TGTGCCAGCAGTTTCTCGACAGGGATCGGGACCCAGTACTTC
NA | TRBJ1-5 | TRBV7-9 | many | CASSPRWDQPQHF | TGTGCCAGCAGCCCCAGGTGGGATCAGCCCCAGCATTTT
NA | TRBJ2-3 | TRBV7-9 | few | CASSLVGRSVPDTQYF | TGTGCCAGCAGCTTAGTGGGTAGGTCGGTCCCAGATACGCAGTATTTT
NA | TRBJ2-3 | TRBV20-1 | few | CSAPLQPGLADTQYF | TGCAGTGCACCCCTCCAGCCGGGTTTGGCAGATACGCAGTATTTT